This entry concerns a single TCR beta chain. Its antigen is unidentified. Cultured CD4+ T cell DNA was sequenced using the Oncomine TCR Beta short-read assay. One entry per CDR3 protein, called by TCRdb with MiXCR from the PCR reads. The sample has roughly 16,000 distinct CDR3 sequences, about two fifths seen once. This entry comes from a study of vaccination and CD4 T cells after COVID-19. Study background: The convalescents included six males and four females, and among them two were Hispanic while seven were Caucasian.

Trimming left V 7 bases short and J 4 bases short, with 18 bases between. Germline V lookup: CDR1 LNHDA, CDR2 SQIVND (reference sequence). The CDR3 has 15 residues. Treatment meaning: approximately 9-day PBMC culture with coronavirus spike peptide pools or control peptides (ViraFEST assay). Via ViraFEST, peptide pools expanded antigen-specific T cells before TCR sequencing. All positive PCR tests were dated between March and December 2020, predating US Alpha, Beta and Delta variants. V gene TRBV19 combines with J gene TRBJ2-3, with D possibly called TRBD1 or TRBD2 (5 bases each). This TCR was recovered from a human donor who had recovered from COVID-19. The sequenced sample was CD4+ T cells from blood, cultured in vitro, obtained after SARS-CoV-2 vaccination. Here the CDR3 DNA reads TGTGCCAGTACTAACTCGGGAAGGGGTCCAGATACGCAGTATTTT. Its translation is CASTNSGRGPDTQYF.